This is a list of T cell receptor beta chains from one sample in a study of CD8 T cell repertoires and HIV-1 epitope variants. Assay used: immunoSEQ multiplex PCR; TCRdb lists only in-frame clones, some missing. The data show under 6,000 clones, about three fifths seen once. For these receptors, no antigen is known. Sequencing was carried out using cultured CD8+ T cells derived from PBMCs. Receptors were obtained from a male donor with HIV. The CDR3 runs from the conserved cysteine through the conserved F or W. A D gene is named only where the DNA matches it firmly. Expanded clones are given a class, and other clones once, few, many or no size at all.

J gene: TRBJ2-7
clone size: -
V gene: TRBV5-6
D gene: -
CDR3 protein: CASIGWGGDYEQYF
CDR3 DNA: TGTGCCAGCATCGGGTGGGGGGGCGACTACGAGCAGTACTTC

J gene: TRBJ1-3
clone size: -
V gene: TRBV5-1
D gene: TRBD1
CDR3 protein: CASSTAGTGSGNTIYF
CDR3 DNA: TGCGCCAGCAGCACGGCCGGGACAGGCTCTGGAAACACCATATATTTT

J gene: TRBJ2-7
clone size: -
V gene: TRBV29-1
D gene: TRBD1
CDR3 protein: CSVLLGTGLYEQYF
CDR3 DNA: TGCAGCGTTTTGCTCGGGACAGGGTTGTACGAGCAGTACTTC

J gene: TRBJ2-7
clone size: few
V gene: TRBV2
D gene: -
CDR3 protein: CASSDHPYEQYF
CDR3 DNA: TGTGCCAGCAGTGATCATCCCTACGAGCAGTACTTC

J gene: TRBJ2-7
clone size: -
V gene: TRBV9
D gene: TRBD1
CDR3 protein: CASSPGGLTLSYEQYF
CDR3 DNA: TGTGCCAGCAGCCCAGGGGGCCTTACTCTCTCCTACGAGCAGTACTTC

J gene: TRBJ2-2
clone size: -
V gene: TRBV28
D gene: -
CDR3 protein: CASKTAAAGDTGELFF
CDR3 DNA: TGTGCCAGCAAAACCGCCGCGGCGGGCGACACCGGGGAGCTGTTTTTT

J gene: TRBJ1-5
clone size: -
V gene: TRBV5-5
D gene: TRBD1
CDR3 protein: CASSLDTGGGQPQHF
CDR3 DNA: TGTGCCAGCAGCTTGGATACAGGGGGCGGCCAGCCCCAGCATTTT

J gene: TRBJ1-2
clone size: -
V gene: TRBV29-1
D gene: -
CDR3 protein: CSVMTSRASNYGYTF
CDR3 DNA: TGCAGCGTTATGACCTCTCGAGCGTCTAACTATGGCTACACCTTC

J gene: TRBJ2-7
clone size: -
V gene: TRBV4-1
D gene: -
CDR3 protein: CASSQGPGIYEQYF
CDR3 DNA: TGCGCCAGCAGCCAAGGCCCAGGTATCTACGAGCAGTACTTC

J gene: TRBJ1-1
clone size: -
V gene: TRBV19
D gene: TRBD1
CDR3 protein: CASIATGGAGTEAFF
CDR3 DNA: TGTGCCAGTATCGCGACAGGGGGCGCTGGGACTGAAGCTTTCTTT

J gene: TRBJ1-5
clone size: -
V gene: TRBV5-4
D gene: -
CDR3 protein: CASTARRRLAGTADQPQHF
CDR3 DNA: TGTGCCAGTACCGCCCGGCGGAGGCTGGCCGGGACTGCTGATCAGCCCCAGCATTTT

J gene: TRBJ2-7
clone size: -
V gene: TRBV7-9
D gene: -
CDR3 protein: CASGSSYEQYF
CDR3 DNA: TGTGCCAGCGGGAGCTCCTACGAGCAGTACTTC

J gene: TRBJ2-1
clone size: few
V gene: TRBV5-1
D gene: -
CDR3 protein: CASSFQGIGSYNEQFF
CDR3 DNA: TGCGCCAGCAGCTTTCAGGGTATTGGGTCCTACAATGAGCAGTTCTTC

J gene: TRBJ2-7
clone size: -
V gene: TRBV28
D gene: -
CDR3 protein: CASSSLDLSYEQYF
CDR3 DNA: TGTGCCAGCAGTTCCTTGGACCTCTCCTACGAGCAGTACTTC

J gene: TRBJ2-7
clone size: once
V gene: TRBV5-4
D gene: -
CDR3 protein: CASSWSENMVYEQYF
CDR3 DNA: TGTGCCAGCAGCTGGTCCGAAAATATGGTGTACGAGCAGTACTTC

J gene: TRBJ2-1
clone size: -
V gene: TRBV10-3
D gene: -
CDR3 protein: CALKGDSLYNEQFF
CDR3 DNA: TGTGCCCTCAAGGGCGACAGTCTTTACAATGAGCAGTTCTTC

J gene: TRBJ1-2
clone size: -
V gene: TRBV5-6
D gene: -
CDR3 protein: CASSPQDYGYTF
CDR3 DNA: TGTGCCAGCAGCCCGCAGGACTATGGCTACACCTTC

J gene: TRBJ2-2
clone size: -
V gene: TRBV9
D gene: -
CDR3 protein: CASSVGTDTGELFF
CDR3 DNA: TGTGCCAGCAGCGTAGGGACAGACACCGGGGAGCTGTTTTTT

J gene: TRBJ2-1
clone size: few
V gene: TRBV7-9
D gene: -
CDR3 protein: CASSHGTENEQFF
CDR3 DNA: TGTGCCAGCAGCCACGGGACTGAGAATGAGCAGTTCTTC

J gene: TRBJ2-7
clone size: -
V gene: TRBV13
D gene: -
CDR3 protein: CASSLGVSYEQYF
CDR3 DNA: TGTGCCAGCTCCCTCGGGGTATCCTACGAGCAGTACTTC

J gene: TRBJ2-1
clone size: -
V gene: TRBV6-6
D gene: TRBD2
CDR3 protein: CASSFVGLAENNEQFF
CDR3 DNA: TGTGCCAGCAGTTTCGTCGGACTAGCGGAAAACAATGAGCAGTTCTTC

J gene: TRBJ1-4
clone size: -
V gene: TRBV11-2
D gene: -
CDR3 protein: CASSLAGDVGKLFF
CDR3 DNA: TGTGCCAGCAGCTTAGCCGGGGACGTGGGAAAACTGTTTTTT

J gene: TRBJ2-7
clone size: few
V gene: TRBV28
D gene: -
CDR3 protein: CASQRTYEQYF
CDR3 DNA: TGTGCCAGCCAAAGAACCTACGAGCAGTACTTC

J gene: TRBJ2-1
clone size: -
V gene: TRBV5-8
D gene: -
CDR3 protein: CASSLERSANNEQFF
CDR3 DNA: TGTGCCAGCAGCTTGGAACGGTCAGCCAACAATGAGCAGTTCTTC

J gene: TRBJ1-5
clone size: -
V gene: TRBV11-2
D gene: -
CDR3 protein: CASSLNFGPGQPQHF
CDR3 DNA: TGTGCCAGCAGCCTAAATTTCGGTCCCGGTCAGCCCCAGCATTTT

J gene: TRBJ2-1
clone size: -
V gene: TRBV18
D gene: TRBD1
CDR3 protein: CASSLLDRVNEQFF
CDR3 DNA: TGTGCCAGCTCACTCCTAGACAGGGTCAATGAGCAGTTCTTC

J gene: TRBJ2-1
clone size: -
V gene: TRBV25-1
D gene: TRBD2
CDR3 protein: CASMVLGRGPAGGNEQFF
CDR3 DNA: TGTGCCAGCATGGTTTTAGGACGGGGGCCGGCGGGGGGTAATGAGCAGTTCTTC

J gene: TRBJ2-2
clone size: -
V gene: TRBV11-2
D gene: TRBD2
CDR3 protein: CASSLTSGRTPGTGELFF
CDR3 DNA: TGTGCCAGCAGCCTCACTAGCGGGAGGACCCCGGGCACCGGGGAGCTGTTTTTT